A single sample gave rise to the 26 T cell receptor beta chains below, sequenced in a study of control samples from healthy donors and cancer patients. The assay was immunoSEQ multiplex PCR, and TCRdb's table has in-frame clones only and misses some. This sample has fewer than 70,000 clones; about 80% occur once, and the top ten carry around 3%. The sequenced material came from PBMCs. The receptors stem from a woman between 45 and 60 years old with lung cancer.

The CDR3 DNA reads as TGTGCCAGCAGTTTATCGTTGGGGGTGAATCAGCCCCAGCATTTT. Protein sequence: CASSLSLGVNQPQHF. The gene calls are TRBV27 and TRBJ1-5; weak D call: TRBD1 (5 bases). The CDR3 is 15 residues long. The germline V gene has CDR1 MNHEY and CDR2 SMNVEV (reference sequence). With 0 bases removed from V and 4 bases from J, the gap between germline ends came to 10 bases.

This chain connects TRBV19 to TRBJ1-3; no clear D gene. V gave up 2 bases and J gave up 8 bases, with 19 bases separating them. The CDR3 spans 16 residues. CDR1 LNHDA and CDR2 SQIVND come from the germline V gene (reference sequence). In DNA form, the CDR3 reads TGTGCCAGTAGTATATCCGGAGAACCTCCGCGGGACACCATATATTTT. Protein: CASSISGEPPRDTIYF.

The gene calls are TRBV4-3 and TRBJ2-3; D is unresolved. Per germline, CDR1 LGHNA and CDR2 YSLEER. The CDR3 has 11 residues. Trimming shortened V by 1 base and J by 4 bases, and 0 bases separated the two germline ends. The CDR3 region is CASSQADTQYF. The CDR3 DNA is TGCGCCAGCAGCCAAGCAGATACGCAGTATTTT.

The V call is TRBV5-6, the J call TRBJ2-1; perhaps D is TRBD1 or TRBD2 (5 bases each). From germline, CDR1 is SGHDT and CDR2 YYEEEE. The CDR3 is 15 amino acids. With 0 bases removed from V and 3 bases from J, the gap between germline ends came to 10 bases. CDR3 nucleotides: TGTGCCAGCAGCTTGGGGGACCGAGACTACAATGAGCAGTTCTTC. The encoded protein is CASSLGDRDYNEQFF.

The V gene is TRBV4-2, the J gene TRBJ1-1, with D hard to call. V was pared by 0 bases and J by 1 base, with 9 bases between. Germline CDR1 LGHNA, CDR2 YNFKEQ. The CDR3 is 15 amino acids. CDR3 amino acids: CASSQDGTANTEAFF. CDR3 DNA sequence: TGTGCCAGCAGCCAAGATGGAACGGCGAACACTGAAGCTTTCTTT.

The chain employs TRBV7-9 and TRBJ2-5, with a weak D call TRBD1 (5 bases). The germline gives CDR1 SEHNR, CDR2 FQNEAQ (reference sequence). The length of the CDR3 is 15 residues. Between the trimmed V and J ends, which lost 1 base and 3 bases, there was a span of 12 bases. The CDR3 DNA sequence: TGTGCCAGCAGCTTAGGGGTTGTCAGGGAAGAGACCCAGTACTTC. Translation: CASSLGVVREETQYF.

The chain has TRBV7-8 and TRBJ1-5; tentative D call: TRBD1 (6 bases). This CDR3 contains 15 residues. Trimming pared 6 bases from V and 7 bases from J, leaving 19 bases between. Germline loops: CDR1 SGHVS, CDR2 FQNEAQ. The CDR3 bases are TGTGCCAGCAGTAGAGGGGGGTTCGGAGGGCAGCCCCAGCATTTT. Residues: CASSRGGFGGQPQHF. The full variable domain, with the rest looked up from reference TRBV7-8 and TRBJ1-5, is GAGVSQSPRYKVAKRGQDVALRCDPISGHVSLFWYQQALGQGPEFLTYFQNEAQLDKSGLPSDRFFAERPEGSVSTLKIQRTQQEDSAVYLCASSRGGFGGQPQHFGDGTRLSIL.

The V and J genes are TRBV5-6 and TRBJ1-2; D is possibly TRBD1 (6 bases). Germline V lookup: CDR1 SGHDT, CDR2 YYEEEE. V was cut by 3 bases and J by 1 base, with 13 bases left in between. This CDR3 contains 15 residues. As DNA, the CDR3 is TGTGCCAGCAGCTGGGGACAAGAAGTTAACTATGGCTACACCTTC. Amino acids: CASSWGQEVNYGYTF.

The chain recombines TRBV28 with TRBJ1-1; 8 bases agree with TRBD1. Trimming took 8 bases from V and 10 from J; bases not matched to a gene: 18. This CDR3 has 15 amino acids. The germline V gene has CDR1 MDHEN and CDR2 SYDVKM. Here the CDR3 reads CASSGQGKSRGVAFF. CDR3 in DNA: TGTGCCAGCTCAGGACAGGGCAAATCCAGGGGGGTAGCTTTCTTT.

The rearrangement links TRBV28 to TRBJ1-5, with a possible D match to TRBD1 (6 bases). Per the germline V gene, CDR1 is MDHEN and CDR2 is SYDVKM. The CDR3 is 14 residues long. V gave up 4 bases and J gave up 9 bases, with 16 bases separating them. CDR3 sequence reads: CASSWRGHGMPQHF. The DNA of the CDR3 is TGTGCCAGCAGTTGGCGGGGACACGGGATGCCCCAGCATTTT.

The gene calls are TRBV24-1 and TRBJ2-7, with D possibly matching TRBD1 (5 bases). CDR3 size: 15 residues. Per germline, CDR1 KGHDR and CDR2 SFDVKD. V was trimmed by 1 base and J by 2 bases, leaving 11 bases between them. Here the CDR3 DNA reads TGTGCCACCAGTGATTTCTGGGGCGACCCCTACGAGCAGTACTTC. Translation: CATSDFWGDPYEQYF.

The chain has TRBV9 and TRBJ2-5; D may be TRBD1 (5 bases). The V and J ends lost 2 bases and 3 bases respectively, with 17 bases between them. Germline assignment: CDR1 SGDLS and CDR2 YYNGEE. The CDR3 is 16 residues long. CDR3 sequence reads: CASSVRAGSFEETQYF. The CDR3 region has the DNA TGTGCCAGCAGCGTCCGGGCAGGGTCGTTCGAAGAGACCCAGTACTTC. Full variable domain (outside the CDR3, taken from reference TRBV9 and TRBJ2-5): DSGVTQTPKHLITATGQRVTLRCSPRSGDLSVYWYQQSLDQGLQFLIQYYNGEERAKGNILERFSAQQFPDLHSELNLSSLELGDSALYFCASSVRAGSFEETQYFGPGTRLLVL.

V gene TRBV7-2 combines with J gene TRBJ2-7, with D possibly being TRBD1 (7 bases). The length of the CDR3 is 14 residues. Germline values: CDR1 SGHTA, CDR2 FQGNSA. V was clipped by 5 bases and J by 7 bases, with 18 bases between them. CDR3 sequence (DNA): TGTGCCAGCAGCGCAGGAGGGACAGCCTTGGAGCAGTACTTC. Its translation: CASSAGGTALEQYF.

CDR3 DNA: TGCGCCAGCAGCCCTCGGACTAGCGACTACGAGCAGTACTTC. Translated: CASSPRTSDYEQYF. This chain joins TRBV5-1 and TRBJ2-7; TRBD2 aligns across 9 bases. Germline values: CDR1 SGHRS, CDR2 YFSETQ. The length of the CDR3 is 14 residues. Losses at the gene ends were 4 bases for V and 3 bases for J; bases not matched to a gene: 5.

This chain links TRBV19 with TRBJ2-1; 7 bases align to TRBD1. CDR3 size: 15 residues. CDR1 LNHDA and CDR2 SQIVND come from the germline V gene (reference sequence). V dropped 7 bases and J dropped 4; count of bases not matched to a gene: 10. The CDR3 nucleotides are TGTGCCAGTACCACAACCTGGGACAGTTACAATGAGCAGTTCTTC. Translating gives CASTTTWDSYNEQFF. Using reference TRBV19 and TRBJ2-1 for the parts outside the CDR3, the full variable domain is DGGITQSPKYLFRKEGQNVTLSCEQNLNHDAMYWYRQDPGQGLRLIYYSQIVNDFQKGDIAEGYSVSREKKESFPLTVTSAQKNPTAFYLCASTTTWDSYNEQFFGPGTRLTVL.

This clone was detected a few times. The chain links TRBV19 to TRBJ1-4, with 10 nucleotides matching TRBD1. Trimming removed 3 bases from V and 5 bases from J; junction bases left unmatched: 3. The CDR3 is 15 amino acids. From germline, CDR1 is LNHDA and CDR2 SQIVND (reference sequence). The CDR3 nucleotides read TGTGCCAGTAGTATTTTGGGACAGGGGAATGAAAAACTGTTTTTT. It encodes CASSILGQGNEKLFF.

The CDR3 protein is CASSQARVGNEQFF. Here the CDR3 DNA reads TGCGCCAGCAGCCAAGCACGGGTAGGCAATGAGCAGTTCTTC. The V and J genes are TRBV4-3 and TRBJ2-1; D not resolved. The CDR3 has 14 residues. V lost 1 base, J lost 6 bases, and 10 bases lay in between. Germline V gene data show CDR1 as LGHNA and CDR2 as YSLEER.

This CDR3 is CASSLEAGGAYEQYF. CDR3 nucleotide sequence: TGTGCCAGCAGCTTAGAAGCGGGGGGGGCCTACGAGCAGTACTTC. V gene TRBV7-3 combines with J gene TRBJ2-7; TRBD2 agrees at 10 bases. V gave up 2 bases and J gave up 2 bases; unmatched junction bases: 3. The CDR3 runs 15 residues. Per germline, CDR1 SGHTA and CDR2 FQGTGA.

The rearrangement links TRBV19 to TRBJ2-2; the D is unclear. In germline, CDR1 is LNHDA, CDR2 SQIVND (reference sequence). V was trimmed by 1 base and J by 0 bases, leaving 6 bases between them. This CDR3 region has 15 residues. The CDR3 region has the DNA TGTGCCAGTAGTATAGTCGGTACGAACACCGGGGAGCTGTTTTTT. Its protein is CASSIVGTNTGELFF. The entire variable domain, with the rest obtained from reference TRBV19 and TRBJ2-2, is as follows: DGGITQSPKYLFRKEGQNVTLSCEQNLNHDAMYWYRQDPGQGLRLIYYSQIVNDFQKGDIAEGYSVSREKKESFPLTVTSAQKNPTAFYLCASSIVGTNTGELFFGEGSRLTVL.

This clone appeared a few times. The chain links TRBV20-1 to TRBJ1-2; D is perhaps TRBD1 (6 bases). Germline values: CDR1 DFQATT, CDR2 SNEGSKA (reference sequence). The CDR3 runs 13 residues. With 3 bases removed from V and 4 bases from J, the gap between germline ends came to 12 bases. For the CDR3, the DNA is TGCAGTGCTAGTTTGTCCAGGGGCTATGGCTACACCTTC. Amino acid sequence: CSASLSRGYGYTF.

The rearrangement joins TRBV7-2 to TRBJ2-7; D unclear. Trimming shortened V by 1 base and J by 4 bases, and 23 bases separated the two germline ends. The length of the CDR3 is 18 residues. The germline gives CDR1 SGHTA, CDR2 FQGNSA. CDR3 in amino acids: CASSLVTRWAAVYYEQYF. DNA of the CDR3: TGTGCCAGCAGCTTAGTTACTCGTTGGGCAGCCGTCTATTACGAGCAGTACTTC.

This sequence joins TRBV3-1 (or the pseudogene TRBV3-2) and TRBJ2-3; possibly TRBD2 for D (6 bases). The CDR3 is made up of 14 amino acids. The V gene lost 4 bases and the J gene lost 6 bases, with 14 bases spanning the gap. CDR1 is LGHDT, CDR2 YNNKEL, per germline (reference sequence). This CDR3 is CASSRLDAYDTQYF. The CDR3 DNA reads TGTGCCAGCAGCCGACTAGATGCTTATGATACGCAGTATTTT.

The CDR3 sequence: CASGPTVMESTLAKNIQYF. Here the CDR3 DNA reads TGTGCTAGTGGTCCGACAGTCATGGAATCGACCTTAGCCAAAAACATTCAGTACTTC. V gene TRBV12-5 combines with J gene TRBJ2-4; D possibly corresponds to TRBD1 (5 bases). Trimming removed 5 bases at V and 0 bases at J, with 23 bases between. Germline V gene sequence: CDR1 LGHNT, CDR2 FRNRAP. The CDR3 spans 19 residues.

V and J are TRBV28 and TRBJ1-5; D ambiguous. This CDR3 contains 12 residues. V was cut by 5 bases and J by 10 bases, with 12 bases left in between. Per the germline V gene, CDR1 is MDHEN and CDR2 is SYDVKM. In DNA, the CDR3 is TGTGCCAGCAGTCCCCCCTACGGACCCCAGCATTTT. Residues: CASSPPYGPQHF.

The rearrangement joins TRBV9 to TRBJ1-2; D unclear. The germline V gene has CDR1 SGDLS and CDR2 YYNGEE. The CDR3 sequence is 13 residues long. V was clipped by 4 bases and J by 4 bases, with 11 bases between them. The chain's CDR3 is CASSLQPPYGYTF. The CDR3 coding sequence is TGTGCCAGCAGCTTACAACCACCCTATGGCTACACCTTC.

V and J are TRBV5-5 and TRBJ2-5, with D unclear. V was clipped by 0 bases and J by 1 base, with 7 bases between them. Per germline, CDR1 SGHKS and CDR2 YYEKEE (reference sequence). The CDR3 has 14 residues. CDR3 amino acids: CASSLVRTQETQYF. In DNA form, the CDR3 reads TGTGCCAGCAGCTTGGTCCGGACCCAAGAGACCCAGTACTTC.